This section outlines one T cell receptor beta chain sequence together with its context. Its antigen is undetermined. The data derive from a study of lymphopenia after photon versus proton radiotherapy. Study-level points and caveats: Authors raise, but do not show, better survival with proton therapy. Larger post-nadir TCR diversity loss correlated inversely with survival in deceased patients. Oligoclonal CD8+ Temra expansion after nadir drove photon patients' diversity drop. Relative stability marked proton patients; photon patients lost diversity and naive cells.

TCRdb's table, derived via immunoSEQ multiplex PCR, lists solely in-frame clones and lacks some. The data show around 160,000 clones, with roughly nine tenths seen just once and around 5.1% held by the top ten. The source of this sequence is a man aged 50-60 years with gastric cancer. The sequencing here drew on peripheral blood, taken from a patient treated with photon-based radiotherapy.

CDR3 residues: CASSEGKGYTQYF. The CDR3 region has the DNA TGTGCCAGCAGTGAAGGAAAGGGGTATACGCAGTATTTT. This sequence joins TRBV6-1 and TRBJ2-3, with D possibly TRBD1 on 5 matching bases. The CDR3 spans 13 residues. The V end was cut by 1 base, the J end by 7 bases, with 9 bases between. Germline loops: CDR1 MNHNS, CDR2 SASEGT.